The T cell receptor beta chain described here comes from a study of T cell responses to AZD1222 COVID-19 vaccine. Study outcomes and limitations: Just 5 to 7 people given AZD1222 tested seropositive at baseline. There were repertoire samples only from the period after the peak T cell response. Clonal diversity may have been underestimated, and the donors were mostly white British, with more females than males.

On this clone itself: The antigen is unknown.

The assay was immunoSEQ multiplex PCR, and TCRdb's table has in-frame clones only and misses some. This table has over 120,000 clones, nearly 90% appearing once. The TCR sequence derives from an adult who received the MenACWY meningococcal vaccine as a control. Specimen: peripheral blood, collected 28 days after the second dose of the MenACWY control vaccine.

The CDR3 DNA is TGTGCCAGCAGCCGAAGGACAGGGGGTTCCACAGATACGCAGTATTTT. Translating it yields CASSRRTGGSTDTQYF. J is TRBJ2-3 and V is TRBV3-1 (or the pseudogene TRBV3-2), with 10 bases lining up with TRBD1. The CDR3 spans 16 residues. Germline V CDR1 and CDR2: LGHDT, YNNKEL (reference sequence). Trimming removed 4 bases from V and 2 bases from J; junction bases left unmatched: 6.